The 31 T cell receptor beta chains reported below all come from one sample, sequenced in a study of identical twins. TCRdb reanalysed the 5' RACE reads using MiXCR and keeps one entry per CDR3 protein. Among more than 200,000 distinct CDR3 sequences listed, roughly an eighth were seen once. Sample: memory (CD45RO+) T cells sorted from blood. These receptors were obtained from a woman under 30 in good health.

This clonotype was observed at least ten times. V gene TRBV12-3 or TRBV12-4 combines with J gene TRBJ2-5; D uncertain. This CDR3 is 12 amino acids long. Deletions cut 3 bases from V and 3 bases from J, with 5 bases between. The CDR3 is CASSFRKETQYF. CDR3 coding DNA: TGTGCCAGCAGTTTTAGGAAAGAGACCCAGTACTTC.

The chain links TRBV3-1 to TRBJ2-7; 8 bases agree with TRBD1. Per the germline V gene, CDR1 is LGHDT and CDR2 is YNNKEL (reference sequence). The CDR3 extends over 14 amino acids. Losses at the gene ends were 1 base for V and 6 bases for J; bases not matched to a gene: 5. CDR3 DNA: TGTGCCAGCAGCCAAGCCGACAGGGGCCTCGAGCAGTACTTC. Amino acids: CASSQADRGLEQYF.

This clonotype was detected a few times. J is TRBJ2-1 and V is TRBV24-1; 11 positions agree with TRBD2. V was pared by 4 bases and J by 6 bases, with 4 bases of the junction left unmatched. This CDR3 is built from 15 residues. Germline CDR1 KGHDR, CDR2 SFDVKD. Here the CDR3 reads CATSDPGTSGNEQFF. CDR3 nucleotides: TGTGCCACCAGTGACCCGGGGACTAGCGGCAATGAGCAGTTCTTC.

This clonotype was counted only a few times. The chain carries TRBV10-2 and TRBJ2-3, with TRBD1 matching over 10 bases. With V trimmed by 4 bases and J by 2 bases, 6 bases remained unmatched. This CDR3 is 16 amino acids long. The germline CDR1 and CDR2 sequences are WSHSY and SAAADI. CDR3 coding DNA: TGCGCCAGCAGTGCCGGGACAGGGGCCCCCACAGATACGCAGTATTTT. Amino acid sequence: CASSAGTGAPTDTQYF.

This clonotype was counted between two and nine times. The chain recombines TRBV2 with TRBJ2-7; the D gene is possibly TRBD2 (5 bases). V lost 3 bases, J lost 5 bases, and 8 bases lay in between. The V gene's germline CDR1 is SNHLY and CDR2 FYNNEI. There are 12 residues in the CDR3. The CDR3: CASSDPRDEQYF. CDR3 DNA: TGTGCCAGCAGTGATCCGAGGGACGAGCAGTACTTC.

About this clonotype itself: A much larger clone lies a single base off, so this may be a read error. The rearrangement joins TRBV5-4 to TRBJ1-1; TRBD1 matches at 8 bases. The CDR3 has 13 residues. Germline lookup yields CDR1 SGHNT and CDR2 YYREEE (reference sequence). J was trimmed by 1 base and V by 7 bases; bases with no gene match: 3. The CDR3 DNA reads as TGTGCCAGCGGAACAGGGGGGAACACTGAAGCTTTCTTT. Its translation is CASGTGGNTEAFF.

The CDR3 sequence is CASRIGGGREWPLHF. Here the CDR3 DNA reads TGTGCCAGCCGCATTGGAGGGGGTCGGGAGTGGCCCCTCCACTTT. This rearrangement joins TRBV12-3 or TRBV12-4 to TRBJ1-6; weak D call: TRBD1 (6 bases). Trimming removed 8 bases at V and 13 bases at J, with 24 bases between. This CDR3 comprises 15 residues.

This clonotype occurred many times. V is TRBV10-3 and J is TRBJ1-2; D is undetermined. The V and J ends lost 0 bases and 2 bases respectively, with 4 bases between them. Germline CDR1 reads ENHRY; CDR2 reads SYGVKD. The CDR3 totals 13 residues. DNA for the CDR3: TGTGCCATCAGTGAGTCTCAGAACTATGGCTACACCTTC. Its protein is CAISESQNYGYTF.

This clonotype was detected a few times. The chain is built from TRBV6-2 or TRBV6-3 and TRBJ2-7, with TRBD1 as a possible D gene (5 bases). Germline V gene sequence: CDR1 MNHEY, CDR2 SVGEGT. The CDR3 has 15 amino acids. The V end was cut by 10 bases, the J end by 1 base, with 20 bases between. DNA for the CDR3: TGTGCCATCAGAAGAGGAACAGGACCTTCCTACGAGCAGTACTTC. This codes for CAIRRGTGPSYEQYF.

The V and J genes are TRBV12-3 or TRBV12-4 and TRBJ1-2, with 8 nucleotides matching TRBD1. The V gene end was trimmed by 5 bases and the J gene end by 4 bases; junction bases not matched to a gene: 3. The CDR3 is 13 amino acids. The CDR3 nucleotides read TGTGCCAGCAGTCTACAGGGGGGCTATGGCTACACCTTC. This sequence encodes CASSLQGGYGYTF.

The chain is built from TRBV11-2 and TRBJ2-1, with D hard to call. Per the germline V gene, CDR1 is SGHAT and CDR2 is FQNNGV. This CDR3 comprises 12 residues. The ends were cut back, 5 bases at V and 7 bases at J, with 9 bases in the middle. For the CDR3, the DNA is TGTGCCAGCAGCCGCTGGGGTAATGAGCAGTTCTTC. Protein sequence: CASSRWGNEQFF.

This clonotype was observed at least ten times. The chain recombines TRBV12-3 or TRBV12-4 with TRBJ1-5, with D unclear. The CDR3 runs 15 residues. Trimming removed 4 bases from V and 9 bases from J, with 19 bases in between. This chain's CDR3 is CASSSLGSGSGPQHF. The CDR3 DNA reads TGTGCCAGCAGTTCTCTCGGCAGCGGGTCTGGGCCCCAGCATTTT.

This clonotype was detected a few times. This sequence joins TRBV12-3 or TRBV12-4 and TRBJ2-7, with 7 bases aligning to TRBD1. The trim removed 6 bases at V and 2 bases at J, leaving 4 bases unmatched. The CDR3 runs 13 residues. CDR3 sequence: CASRPTGPYEQYF. CDR3 sequence (DNA): TGTGCCAGCAGGCCGACAGGGCCCTACGAGCAGTACTTC.

This clonotype was seen only a few times. The chain uses TRBV12-3 or TRBV12-4 and TRBJ2-5; 11 nucleotides match TRBD2. CDR3 length equals 16 residues. V lost 2 bases, J lost 1 base, and 3 bases stayed unmatched. CDR3 nucleotides: TGTGCCAGCAGTTTAACACTAGCGGGAGCCCAAGAGACCCAGTACTTC. Residues: CASSLTLAGAQETQYF.

This clonotype was recorded a few times. The chain carries TRBV7-9 and TRBJ2-1; D is unclear. CDR3 length: 14 amino acids. Germline V gene data show CDR1 as SEHNR and CDR2 as FQNEAQ (reference sequence). The V and J ends lost 1 base and 4 bases respectively, with 8 bases between them. The CDR3 spells CASSLELTYNEQFF. DNA for the CDR3: TGTGCCAGCAGCTTAGAATTGACGTACAATGAGCAGTTCTTC. The full variable domain, in which reference TRBV7-9 and TRBJ2-1 provide the parts outside the CDR3, is DTGVSQNPRHKITKRGQNVTFRCDPISEHNRLYWYRQTLGQGPEFLTYFQNEAQLEKSRLLSDRFSAERPKGSFSTLEIQRTEQGDSAMYLCASSLELTYNEQFFGPGTRLTVL.

The chain has TRBV4-3 and TRBJ2-7; maybe TRBD2 (6 bases). Germline CDR1 is LGHNA and CDR2 is YSLEER. The CDR3 is 17 amino acids. V was cut by 4 bases and J by 4 bases, with 23 bases left in between. CDR3 loop: CASSRSAASGLSYEQYF. The CDR3, as DNA: TGCGCCAGCAGCCGATCCGCGGCAAGCGGGCTTAGTTACGAGCAGTACTTC.

The CDR3 region is CASSTSGLGGGFF. Here the CDR3 DNA reads TGTGCCAGCAGCACGTCCGGTTTGGGAGGGGGGTTCTTC. J is TRBJ2-1 and V is TRBV9, with D possibly matching TRBD2 (7 bases). Germline CDR1 reads SGDLS; CDR2 reads YYNGEE. The CDR3 has 13 residues. Between the trimmed V and J ends, which lost 4 bases and 15 bases, there was a span of 20 bases.

J is TRBJ2-4 and V is TRBV3-1, with D possibly being TRBD2 (5 bases). Germline V gives CDR1 LGHDT, CDR2 YNNKEL (reference sequence). Trimming shortened V by 1 base and J by 1 base, and 8 bases separated the two germline ends. The CDR3 consists of 15 residues. Written as DNA, the CDR3 is TGTGCCAGCAGCCAAGTGGGAGAGGCCAAAAACATTCAGTACTTC. It yields the protein CASSQVGEAKNIQYF.

There are a few counts of this clonotype. The rearrangement joins TRBV6-1 to TRBJ1-3; D not resolved. The CDR3 length is 15 residues. V was pared by 2 bases and J by 3 bases, with 11 bases between. Germline CDR1 MNHNS, CDR2 SASEGT. The CDR3 DNA reads as TGTGCCAGCAGTGAAAACCGGGATCGTGGAAACACCATATATTTT. It translates to CASSENRDRGNTIYF.

This chain links TRBV12-3 or TRBV12-4 with TRBJ1-1; TRBD1 aligns across 9 bases. The trim removed 7 bases at V and 6 bases at J, leaving 15 bases unmatched. The CDR3 is 16 residues long. The CDR3 nucleotides are TGTGCCAGCACCCCTGCGCCGGGACAGGGACCCCCTGAAGCTTTCTTT. Translating it yields CASTPAPGQGPPEAFF.

There are a few counts of this clonotype. The rearrangement uses TRBV21-1 and TRBJ2-1; whether TRBD2, the table's D call, matches the DNA was not checked. TRBV21-1 is deemed a pseudogene. This CDR3 has 20 residues. The CDR3 nucleotides are TGTGCCAGCAGCAAAGCTCGGTGGAGGATAACAGGACTAGCCTACAATGAGCAGTTCTTC. Amino acid sequence: CASSKARWRITGLAYNEQFF.

This rearrangement joins TRBV15 to TRBJ2-7; 10 nucleotides match TRBD1. V shed 3 bases, J shed 6 bases, and the junction held 11 bases outside the gene matches. The CDR3 runs 16 residues. In germline, CDR1 is LNHNV, CDR2 YYDKDF (reference sequence). This chain's CDR3 is CATSSTYDRGRFEQYF. The DNA of the CDR3 is TGTGCCACCAGCAGCACCTACGACAGGGGGCGGTTCGAGCAGTACTTC. The entire variable domain, with the rest obtained from reference TRBV15 and TRBJ2-7, is as follows: DAMVIQNPRYQVTQFGKPVTLSCSQTLNHNVMYWYQQKSSQAPKLLFHYYDKDFNNEADTPDNFQSRRPNTSFCFLDIRSPGLGDTAMYLCATSSTYDRGRFEQYFGPGTRLTVT.

This clonotype was picked up a small number of times. V is TRBV5-6 and J is TRBJ2-7; D call uncertain. V gave up 0 bases and J gave up 4 bases, with 14 bases separating them. The CDR3 is made up of 15 amino acids. Germline CDR1 and CDR2: SGHDT and YYEEEE. CDR3 in amino acids: CASSLAPRVGYEQYF. In DNA, the CDR3 is TGTGCCAGCAGCTTGGCCCCTAGAGTGGGTTACGAGCAGTACTTC.

The chain couples TRBV20-1 to TRBJ2-1; the match to TRBD1 covers 10 bases. V trimming: 6 bases; J trimming: 8 bases; junction bases outside the gene matches: 7. CDR1 and CDR2 from the germline V gene are DFQATT and SNEGSKA (reference sequence). This CDR3 is 13 amino acids long. For the CDR3, the DNA is TGCAGTGCGGACGGGACAGGGGTGCATGAGCAGTTCTTC. Amino acids: CSADGTGVHEQFF.

The chain couples TRBV18 to TRBJ2-2; D gene unclear. CDR1 and CDR2 (germline): KGHSH, LQKENI. V was pared by 0 bases and J by 0 bases, with 2 bases between. The CDR3 consists of 14 residues. This chain's CDR3 is CASSPPTNTGELFF. For the CDR3, the DNA is TGTGCCAGCTCACCACCGACGAACACCGGGGAGCTGTTTTTT.

The chain has TRBV7-9 and TRBJ2-1; TRBD2 matches at 11 bases. Trimming at V came to 4 bases and at J to 9 bases, leaving 5 bases not matched to a gene. The CDR3 length is 14 residues. Germline V CDR1 and CDR2: SEHNR, FQNEAQ (reference sequence). As DNA, the CDR3 is TGTGCCAGCAGCTGGGGGGGGACTAGCGGTGAGCAGTTCTTC. This gives the protein CASSWGGTSGEQFF.

The sample holds a few counts of this clonotype. The chain links TRBV11-2 to TRBJ1-2; D is possibly TRBD1 (6 bases). V was clipped by 4 bases and J by 3 bases, with 15 bases between them. The germline V gene encodes CDR1 SGHAT and CDR2 FQNNGV. This CDR3 comprises 15 residues. The CDR3 DNA sequence: TGTGCCAGCAGCTCCCAGGGGTCTGCGCACTATGGCTACACCTTC. It is translated as CASSSQGSAHYGYTF.

With regard to this clonotype: This may be a read error, as it is one base from a much larger clone. The rearrangement joins TRBV29-1 to TRBJ2-3; D tentatively fits TRBD1 or TRBD2 (5 bases each). This CDR3 has 13 amino acids. Germline loops: CDR1 SQVTM, CDR2 ANQGSEA. In nucleotides, the CDR3 is TGCAGCGTTGGGGGCCCTAGCACAGTTACGCAGTATTTT. Protein product: CSVGGPSTVTQYF.

Many counts were recorded for this clonotype. The genes are TRBV20-1 and TRBJ2-3, with 10 bases matching TRBD2. The V gene end was trimmed by 3 bases and the J gene end by 0 bases; junction bases not matched to a gene: 9. The CDR3 runs 17 residues. Per the germline V gene, CDR1 is DFQATT and CDR2 is SNEGSKA (reference sequence). This CDR3 reads CSASSEREGDSTDTQYF. The CDR3 DNA follows: TGCAGTGCTAGTAGCGAGCGGGAGGGCGATAGCACAGATACGCAGTATTTT.

This clonotype came up many times. J is TRBJ2-7 and V is TRBV20-1; D might be TRBD2 (6 bases). The CDR3 is made up of 15 amino acids. Trimming left V 1 base short and J 2 bases short, with 15 bases between. Germline V gene sequence: CDR1 DFQATT, CDR2 SNEGSKA (reference sequence). The CDR3 is CSARARGTIPYEQYF. The CDR3 nucleotides are TGCAGTGCTAGAGCACGCGGGACCATACCCTACGAGCAGTACTTC.

There are a few counts of this clonotype. The chain recombines TRBV10-3 with TRBJ2-3; 14 bases match TRBD2. Germline V gene data show CDR1 as ENHRY and CDR2 as SYGVKD. This CDR3 has 17 amino acids. V shed 5 bases and J 3 bases; nucleotides not matched to a gene: 7. The CDR3 sequence: CAISPGLAGARTDTQYF. In nucleotides, the CDR3 is TGTGCCATCAGTCCGGGACTAGCGGGGGCCCGAACAGATACGCAGTATTTT.